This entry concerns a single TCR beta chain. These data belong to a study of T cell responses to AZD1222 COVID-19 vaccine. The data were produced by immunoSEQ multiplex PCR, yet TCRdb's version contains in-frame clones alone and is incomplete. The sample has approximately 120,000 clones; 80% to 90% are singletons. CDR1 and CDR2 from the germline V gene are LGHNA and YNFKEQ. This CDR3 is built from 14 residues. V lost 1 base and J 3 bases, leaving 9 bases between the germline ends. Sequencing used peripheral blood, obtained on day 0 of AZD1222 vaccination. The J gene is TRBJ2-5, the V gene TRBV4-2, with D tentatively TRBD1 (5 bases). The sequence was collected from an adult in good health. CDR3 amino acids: CASSQGADKETQYF. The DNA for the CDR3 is TGTGCCAGCAGCCAAGGGGCGGACAAAGAGACCCAGTACTTC.